This TCR beta chain came from a study of identical twins. It was template switching that added a universal primer site, and there were unique molecular identifiers on the cDNA. TCRdb re-derived calls from the 5' RACE reads in MiXCR, one entry per CDR3 protein. Of around 490,000 distinct CDR3 sequences in the sample, around an eighth are singletons; the top ten hold about 1%. Germline V CDR1 and CDR2: KGHDR, SFDVKD. This CDR3 is 20 amino acids long. After removal of 9 bases from V and 4 bases from J, the junction contained 26 bases not matched to a gene. The same sample was also studied in work on yellow fever vaccine responses in identical twins.

The source material was CD4+ T cells sorted from blood. The chain couples TRBV24-1 to TRBJ2-7; 10 bases map to TRBD2. This sequence was found in a woman aged 18-29 years in good health. DNA of the CDR3: TGTGCCACCTGTCGAAACCGGGTGGACCCACCGGGTAGCGGGGGGTACGAGCAGTACTTC. Translated, it gives CATCRNRVDPPGSGGYEQYF.